What follows is one TCR beta chain and its context. This specimen comes from a study of blood T cell repertoires in COVID-19. Cohort assignment relied on participant-reported clinical history. CDR1 is KGHSH and CDR2 is LQKENI in the germline V gene. The CDR3 sequence is 14 residues long. V lost 5 bases and J 5 bases, leaving 15 bases between the germline ends. Methods used by the authors: From reference gene primer amplification, estimates of nucleated cell counts were derived. The method was immunoSEQ multiplex PCR; TCRdb's version includes in-frame clones alone and lacks a portion of them. D and trimming were read from the DNA, whereas the V and J calls and clone size are those reported in that table. The sample holds some 180,000 clones; approximately 85% are singletons and the top ten take under 8%.

The chain employs TRBV18 and TRBJ1-1; no firm D call. The source material was PBMCs or T cells enriched from blood (not recorded which). This sequence was found in a man aged 40-50 years who had recovered from COVID-19. The CDR3 coding sequence is TGTGCCAGCTCAGGCAGCGGGTCCGGGACTGAAGCTTTCTTT. This sequence encodes CASSGSGSGTEAFF.